This T cell receptor beta chain comes out of a study of T cell repertoires in cytomegalovirus infection. Study-level information: An indication of both CMV infection and matching HLA type came from public TCR beta signatures. Findings of the study overall: The ex vivo response was dominated by HLA-C-restricted CMV-specific TCR beta clonotypes.

This clonotype was observed a few times. Its antigen is unknown. TCRdb reanalysed the reads using MiXCR and keeps one entry per CDR3 protein. There are 650,000 to 900,000 distinct CDR3 sequences in the sample; 29% occur only once, and around 13% lies in the top ten. Per germline, CDR1 LGHNT and CDR2 FRNRAP. The V segment lost 5 bases and the J segment 0 bases; nucleotides outside the gene matches: 4. There are 16 residues in the CDR3. The origin of this receptor is a human donor in good health (CMV status not recorded). Some clones in this sample may be carry-over from other donors' samples. The V gene is TRBV12-5, the J gene TRBJ2-1, with 10 positions matching TRBD2. The material was cultured CD8+ T cells from PBMCs, obtained from culture after CMV antigen stimulation. For the CDR3, the DNA is TGTGCTAGTGGTCCGGCTAGCGGGGGCTCCTACAATGAGCAGTTCTTC. Translating gives CASGPASGGSYNEQFF. Full variable domain (remainder filled in from reference TRBV12-5 and TRBJ2-1): DARVTQTPRHKVTEMGQEVTMRCQPILGHNTVFWYRQTMMQGLELLAYFRNRAPLDDSGMPKDRFSAEMPDATLATLKIQPSEPRDSAVYFCASGPASGGSYNEQFFGPGTRLTVL.